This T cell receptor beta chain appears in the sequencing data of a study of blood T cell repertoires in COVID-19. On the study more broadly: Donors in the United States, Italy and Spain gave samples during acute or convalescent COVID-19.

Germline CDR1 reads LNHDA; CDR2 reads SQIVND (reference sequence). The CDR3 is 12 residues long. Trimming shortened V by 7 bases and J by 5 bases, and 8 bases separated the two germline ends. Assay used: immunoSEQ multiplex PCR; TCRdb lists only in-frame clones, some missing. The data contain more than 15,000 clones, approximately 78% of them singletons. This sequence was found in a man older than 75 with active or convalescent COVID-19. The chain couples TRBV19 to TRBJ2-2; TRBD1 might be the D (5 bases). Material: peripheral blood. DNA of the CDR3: TGTGCCAGTAAGACAGCTACCGGGGAGCTGTTTTTT. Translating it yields CASKTATGELFF.